What follows are 26 T cell receptor beta chains derived from one specimen sequenced in a study of monozygotic twins with cystic fibrosis. Here immunoSEQ multiplex PCR was the method, and the copy in TCRdb shows in-frame clones only, minus some. The data show about 26,000 clones, roughly nine tenths seen once. The sequenced sample consisted of blood. These TCRs come from a girl between 2 and 10 years old with cystic fibrosis.

The chain has TRBV21-1 and TRBJ2-5. TRBV21-1 is recorded as a pseudogene. CDR3 length: 14 residues. The CDR3 loop reads CASSKAEPLKTQYF. The CDR3 bases are TGTGCCAGCAGCAAAGCGGAACCGTTGAAGACCCAGTACTTC.

This clone occurred once. The chain recombines TRBV29-1 with TRBJ1-2; D is undetermined. V shed 4 bases and J shed 0 bases, with 6 bases lying between them. The CDR3 is 12 amino acids. Per germline, CDR1 SQVTM and CDR2 ANQGSEA. The CDR3 region is CSVVGANYGYTF. CDR3 coding DNA: TGCAGCGTTGTAGGAGCTAACTATGGCTACACCTTC.

This sequence joins TRBV6-6 and TRBJ1-1; 9 bases match TRBD1. Trimming took 5 bases from V and 0 from J; bases not matched to a gene: 4. The CDR3 consists of 15 residues. The germline CDR1 and CDR2 sequences are MNHNY and SVGAGI (reference sequence). The CDR3 sequence: CASSGYRGLNTEAFF. The CDR3 nucleotides are TGTGCCAGCAGTGGCTACAGGGGGCTGAACACTGAAGCTTTCTTT.

J is TRBJ1-5 and V is TRBV4-1, with 8 bases matching TRBD1. Trimming removed 3 bases from V and 6 bases from J; junction bases left unmatched: 7. This CDR3 has 15 amino acids. Per germline, CDR1 MGHRA and CDR2 YSYEKL. The CDR3 DNA reads TGCGCCAGCAGCCAGGCAGGGGGCGACGGTCAGCCCCAGCATTTT. It is translated as CASSQAGGDGQPQHF.

The rearrangement uses TRBV7-8 and TRBJ2-7, with D possibly matching TRBD2 (6 bases). The ends were cut back, 3 bases at V and 1 base at J, with 7 bases in the middle. The CDR3 is 13 residues long. CDR1 and CDR2 from the germline V gene are SGHVS and FQNEAQ. The CDR3: CASSLGLSYEQYF. DNA of the CDR3: TGTGCCAGCAGCTTGGGACTTTCCTACGAGCAGTACTTC.

This chain connects TRBV14 to TRBJ1-1; the D gene is possibly TRBD1 (5 bases). Trimming left V 3 bases short and J 4 bases short, with 15 bases between. The CDR3 is made up of 15 amino acids. Germline CDR1 SGHDN, CDR2 FVKESK. The CDR3 loop is CASSHWSGVGTEAFF. In DNA form, the CDR3 reads TGTGCCAGCAGCCATTGGTCGGGGGTTGGCACTGAAGCTTTCTTT. Filled out from reference TRBV14 and TRBJ1-1, the complete variable domain reads EAGVTQFPSHSVIEKGQTVTLRCDPISGHDNLYWYRRVMGKEIKFLLHFVKESKQDESGMPNNRFLAERTGGTYSTLKVQPAELEDSGVYFCASSHWSGVGTEAFFGQGTRLTVV.

The chain joins TRBV6-5 to TRBJ1-1; tentatively, D is TRBD1 (5 bases). The V gene lost 6 bases and the J gene lost 1 base, with 15 bases spanning the gap. The CDR3 has 15 residues. The germline V gene has CDR1 MNHEY and CDR2 SVGAGI. The CDR3 nucleotides read TGTGCCAGCAGCCCAGTCCGGGGCCCGAACACTGAAGCTTTCTTT. As protein: CASSPVRGPNTEAFF.

The chain combines TRBV6-5 with TRBJ2-7; perhaps TRBD1 as D (6 bases). In germline, CDR1 is MNHEY, CDR2 SVGAGI. V lost 1 base and J lost 6, with 16 bases in between. The CDR3 contains 15 residues. CDR3 region: CASSYWGRGSSEQYF. The CDR3 DNA follows: TGTGCCAGCAGTTACTGGGGCAGGGGTTCTAGCGAGCAGTACTTC.

The CDR3 nucleotides read TGTGCCAGCTCATCGTCTAGGGGTCAAGAGACCCAGTACTTC. Translated: CASSSSRGQETQYF. The chain carries TRBV18 and TRBJ2-5; D might be TRBD1 (5 bases). The CDR3 sequence is 14 residues long. The V end was cut by 5 bases, the J end by 2 bases, with 12 bases between. The germline gives CDR1 KGHSH, CDR2 LQKENI.

CDR3 residues: CASSNRGEDEQYF. The CDR3 DNA is TGTGCCAGTAGCAACAGGGGAGAGGACGAGCAGTACTTC. This chain uses TRBV19 with TRBJ2-7, with 7 bases lining up with TRBD1. The CDR3 consists of 13 residues. CDR1 and CDR2 (germline): LNHDA, SQIVND (reference sequence). V shed 6 bases and J 5 bases; nucleotides not matched to a gene: 7.

The genes are TRBV13 and TRBJ2-7; the D gene is possibly TRBD2 (5 bases). Trimming removed 7 bases at V and 2 bases at J, with 18 bases between. CDR1 is PRHDT and CDR2 is FYEKMQ in the germline V gene (reference sequence). CDR3 length: 15 amino acids. DNA of the CDR3: TGTGCCAGCACCCAAGAGGGCTACGAGCCCTACGAGCAGTACTTC. Its protein product is CASTQEGYEPYEQYF.

This chain links TRBV7-9 with TRBJ1-1; perhaps TRBD1 as D (6 bases). Germline values: CDR1 SEHNR, CDR2 FQNEAQ (reference sequence). The CDR3 runs to 14 residues. Trimming pared 5 bases from V and 4 bases from J, leaving 14 bases between. The CDR3 loop reads CASSPVGGSTEAFF. The CDR3 DNA sequence: TGTGCCAGCAGCCCCGTAGGGGGGAGCACTGAAGCTTTCTTT.

The genes are TRBV15 and TRBJ2-4, with D maybe TRBD2 (6 bases). CDR1 and CDR2 from the germline V gene are LNHNV and YYDKDF (reference sequence). V shed 2 bases and J shed 5 bases, with 10 bases lying between them. The CDR3 covers 14 residues. CDR3 region: CATSRRDSQNIQYF. The CDR3 DNA reads TGTGCCACCAGCAGACGGGACTCACAAAACATTCAGTACTTC.

The chain combines TRBV4-2 with TRBJ1-2; a possible D gene is TRBD1 (5 bases). The germline V gene encodes CDR1 LGHNA and CDR2 YNFKEQ. The V end lost 0 bases, the J end lost 5 bases, and 13 bases lay between the germline ends. The CDR3 is made up of 15 amino acids. Here the CDR3 DNA reads TGTGCCAGCAGCCAAGAGAATACAGGAATATATGGCTACACCTTC. Residues: CASSQENTGIYGYTF.

J is TRBJ2-6 and V is TRBV5-1; TRBD2 aligns across 8 bases. This CDR3 contains 14 residues. Germline V gene lookup returns CDR1 SGHRS and CDR2 YFSETQ. V shed 9 bases and J 4 bases; nucleotides not matched to a gene: 6. Written as DNA, the CDR3 is TGCGCCACCGGGAGGGACGCCGGGGCCAACGTCCTGACTTTC. This translates into CATGRDAGANVLTF. Combining the CDR3 with reference TRBV5-1 and TRBJ2-6 gives the whole variable domain KAGVTQTPRYLIKTRGQQVTLSCSPISGHRSVSWYQQTPGQGLQFLFEYFSETQRNKGNFPGRFSGRQFSNSRSEMNVSTLELGDSALYLCATGRDAGANVLTFGAGSRLTVL.

J is TRBJ2-1 and V is TRBV4-1; 9 bases line up with TRBD1. The V and J ends lost 0 bases and 9 bases, in that order; junction bases with no gene match: 9. Germline values: CDR1 MGHRA, CDR2 YSYEKL. The length of the CDR3 is 16 residues. CDR3 amino acids: CASSQDMGQGWGEQFF. Here the CDR3 DNA reads TGCGCCAGCAGCCAAGACATGGGACAGGGATGGGGTGAGCAGTTCTTC.

The chain links TRBV10-1 to TRBJ2-7; weak D call: TRBD2 (6 bases). The CDR3 totals 19 residues. CDR1 is WNHNN, CDR2 SYGVQD, per germline (reference sequence). Trimming removed 9 bases from V and 7 bases from J, with 37 bases in between. The CDR3 region has the DNA TGCGCCAGAAGAGTCGCAGTGGACATGAGAGGGGAGGTTTTTGGGGAGCAGTACTTC. Its protein product is CARRVAVDMRGEVFGEQYF.

This clone was found a few times. CDR3 loop: CASSSPAQDEMDNSPLHF. The CDR3 nucleotides read TGTGCCAGCAGCTCCCCAGCACAGGACGAAATGGATAATTCACCCCTCCACTTT. The chain employs TRBV7-9 and TRBJ1-6; D is perhaps TRBD1 (5 bases). V was cut by 4 bases and J by 5 bases, with 21 bases left in between. Germline V gene data show CDR1 as SEHNR and CDR2 as FQNEAQ (reference sequence). The CDR3 spans 18 residues.

For this clone: The sample carries other DNA sequences with the same CDR3. V gene TRBV7-2 combines with J gene TRBJ2-7; D remains unclear. V gave up 1 base and J gave up 3 bases, with 4 bases separating them. Germline V lookup: CDR1 SGHTA, CDR2 FQGNSA. The CDR3 length is 12 residues. The CDR3 DNA sequence: TGTGCCAGCAGCTTAGTTGGCTACGAGCAGTACTTC. This translates into CASSLVGYEQYF.

The chain joins TRBV7-9 to TRBJ1-4; D unclear. V was trimmed by 1 base and J by 2 bases, leaving 8 bases between them. The V gene's germline CDR1 is SEHNR and CDR2 FQNEAQ (reference sequence). The CDR3 has 15 residues. CDR3 sequence: CASSLDGATNEKLFF. CDR3 DNA: TGTGCCAGCAGCTTAGATGGTGCTACTAATGAAAAACTGTTTTTT.

CDR3 coding DNA: TGTGCCAGCAGCTTGACGGGTACAGGTTATCAGCCCCAGCATTTT. Its protein product is CASSLTGTGYQPQHF. The chain links TRBV5-6 to TRBJ1-5; a possible D gene is TRBD1 (5 bases). The germline V gene encodes CDR1 SGHDT and CDR2 YYEEEE. Trimming left V 1 base short and J 5 bases short, with 13 bases between. CDR3 length: 15 residues. The full variable domain, completed using reference TRBV5-6 and TRBJ1-5, is DAGVTQSPTHLIKTRGQQVTLRCSPKSGHDTVSWYQQALGQGPQFIFQYYEEEERQRGNFPDRFSGHQFPNYSSELNVNALLLGDSALYLCASSLTGTGYQPQHFGDGTRLSIL.

The CDR3 reads CASSFMGEYGYTF. The DNA of the CDR3 is TGTGCCAGCAGTTTCATGGGGGAGTATGGCTACACCTTC. This rearrangement joins TRBV27 to TRBJ1-2; D perhaps matches TRBD1 (5 bases). CDR1 is MNHEY, CDR2 SMNVEV, per germline (reference sequence). The CDR3 is 13 residues long. Trimming took 3 bases from V and 5 from J, leaving 10 bases between them.

This rearrangement joins TRBV2 to TRBJ1-2; D unresolved. Germline lookup yields CDR1 SNHLY and CDR2 FYNNEI. V shed 0 bases and J shed 4 bases, with 9 bases lying between them. The CDR3 has 14 residues. CDR3 protein: CASSEALRTYGYTF. In nucleotides, the CDR3 is TGTGCCAGCAGTGAAGCGCTTCGGACCTATGGCTACACCTTC.

This rearrangement joins TRBV29-1 to TRBJ1-3; D unresolved. In germline, CDR1 is SQVTM, CDR2 ANQGSEA. Trimming removed 7 bases from V and 0 bases from J, with 10 bases in between. The CDR3 length is 13 residues. CDR3 sequence reads: CSAGGNSGNTIYF. CDR3 coding DNA: TGCAGCGCTGGAGGTAACTCTGGAAACACCATATATTTT.

The chain combines TRBV14 with TRBJ1-1; no clear D. V was trimmed by 1 base and J by 0 bases, leaving 9 bases between them. Germline CDR1 is SGHDN and CDR2 is FVKESK. This CDR3 is 15 amino acids long. The CDR3 region has the DNA TGTGCCAGCAGCCAAGCCAGCGGCATGAACACTGAAGCTTTCTTT. It yields the protein CASSQASGMNTEAFF.

V usage is TRBV21-1 and J usage is TRBJ1-5. TRBV21-1 is assigned pseudogene status. The CDR3 is 14 amino acids. The CDR3 loop reads CASSKGRSDQPQHF. CDR3 sequence (DNA): TGTGCCAGCAGCAAAGGGAGATCAGATCAGCCCCAGCATTTT.